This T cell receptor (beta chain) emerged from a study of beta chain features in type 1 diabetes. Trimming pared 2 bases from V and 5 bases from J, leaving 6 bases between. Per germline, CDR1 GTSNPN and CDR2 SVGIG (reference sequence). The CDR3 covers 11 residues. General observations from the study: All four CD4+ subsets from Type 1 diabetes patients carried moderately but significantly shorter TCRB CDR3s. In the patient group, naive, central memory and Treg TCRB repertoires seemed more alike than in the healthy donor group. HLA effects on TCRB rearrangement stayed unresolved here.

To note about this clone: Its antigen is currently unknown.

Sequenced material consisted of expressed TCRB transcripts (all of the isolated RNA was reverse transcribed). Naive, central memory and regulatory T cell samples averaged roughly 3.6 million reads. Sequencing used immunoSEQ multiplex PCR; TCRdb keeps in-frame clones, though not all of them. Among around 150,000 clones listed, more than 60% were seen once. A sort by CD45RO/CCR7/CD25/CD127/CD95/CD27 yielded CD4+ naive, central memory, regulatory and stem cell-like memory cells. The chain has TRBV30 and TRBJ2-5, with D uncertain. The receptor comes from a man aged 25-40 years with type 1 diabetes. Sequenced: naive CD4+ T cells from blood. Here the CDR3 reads CAWSTFETQYF. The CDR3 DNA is TGTGCCTGGAGTACTTTTGAGACCCAGTACTTC.